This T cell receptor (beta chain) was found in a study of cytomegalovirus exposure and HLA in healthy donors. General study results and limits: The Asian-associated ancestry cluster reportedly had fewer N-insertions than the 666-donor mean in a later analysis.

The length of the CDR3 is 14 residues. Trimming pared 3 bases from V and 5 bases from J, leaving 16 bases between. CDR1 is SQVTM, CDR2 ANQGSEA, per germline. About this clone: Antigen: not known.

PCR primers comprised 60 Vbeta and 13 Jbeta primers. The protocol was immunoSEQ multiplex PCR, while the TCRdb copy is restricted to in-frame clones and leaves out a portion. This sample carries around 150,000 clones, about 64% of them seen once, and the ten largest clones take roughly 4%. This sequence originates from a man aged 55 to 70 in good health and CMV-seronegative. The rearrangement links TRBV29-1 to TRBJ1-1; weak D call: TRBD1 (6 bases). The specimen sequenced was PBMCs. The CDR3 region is CSVEFRGPGTEAFF. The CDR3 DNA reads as TGCAGCGTTGAGTTCAGGGGCCCGGGAACTGAAGCTTTCTTT.